This T cell receptor (beta chain) originates from a study of regulatory T cells in long-lasting Graves disease. Study-level background: Graves' patients who were just diagnosed had used antithyroid drugs for under 3 months.

The time point was: newly diagnosed GD, antithyroid drugs for less than 3 months. Researchers made the TCR library from RNA that was extracted from PBMCs. This clonotype has a count of ten or more. Researchers made TCR beta libraries by using iRepertoire HTBI primers and running Arm-PCR on CDR3 regions. From the multiplex PCR reads, TCRdb called clonotypes with MiXCR, one entry per CDR3 protein. Of a few hundred thousand distinct CDR3 sequences in the sample, about 11% were seen once. CDR1 is MNHEY and CDR2 is SVGEGT in the germline V gene. V was cut by 6 bases and J by 7 bases, with 12 bases left in between. CDR3 length: 12 amino acids. The sample was also reused in another study, on T cells in Graves' hyperthyroidism and ophthalmopathy.

The sample here was peripheral blood mononuclear cells (PBMCs), taken at new diagnosis, from a patient treated with antithyroid drugs. This receptor was identified in a woman under 30 with Graves disease. This sequence joins TRBV6-2 or TRBV6-3 and TRBJ1-2; D uncertain. CDR3 nucleotides: TGTGCCAGCAGCACTCGGTACCGTGGCTACACCTTC. Its protein product is CASSTRYRGYTF.